The subject of this entry is one T cell receptor beta chain. The ends lost 9 bases at V and 7 bases at J; junction bases unmatched: 15. The CDR3 runs to 15 residues. Germline V CDR1 and CDR2: LNHDA, SQIVND (reference sequence). This entry is derived from a study of OX40 agonist ivuxolimab in advanced cancers. Across the whole study: Three patients, one with hepatocellular carcinoma and two with cutaneous melanoma, achieved partial responses.

Some clones are missing from TCRdb's copy, which holds only in-frame ones; the method was immunoSEQ multiplex PCR. Counted here are approximately 130,000 clones, about nine tenths occurring once; the ten biggest clones make up less than 1.1%. The receptor's source is an adult with an advanced solid tumor such as melanoma, head and neck, liver or kidney cancer. The chain has TRBV19 and TRBJ2-1, with TRBD1 matching 7 bases. This specimen was CD4+ or CD8+ T cells sorted from blood, taken in a trial of the OX40 agonist ivuxolimab. The CDR3 region has the DNA TGTGCCAGCAAGGCCGGGACAGCGACCACTAATGAGCAGTTCTTC. This sequence encodes CASKAGTATTNEQFF.